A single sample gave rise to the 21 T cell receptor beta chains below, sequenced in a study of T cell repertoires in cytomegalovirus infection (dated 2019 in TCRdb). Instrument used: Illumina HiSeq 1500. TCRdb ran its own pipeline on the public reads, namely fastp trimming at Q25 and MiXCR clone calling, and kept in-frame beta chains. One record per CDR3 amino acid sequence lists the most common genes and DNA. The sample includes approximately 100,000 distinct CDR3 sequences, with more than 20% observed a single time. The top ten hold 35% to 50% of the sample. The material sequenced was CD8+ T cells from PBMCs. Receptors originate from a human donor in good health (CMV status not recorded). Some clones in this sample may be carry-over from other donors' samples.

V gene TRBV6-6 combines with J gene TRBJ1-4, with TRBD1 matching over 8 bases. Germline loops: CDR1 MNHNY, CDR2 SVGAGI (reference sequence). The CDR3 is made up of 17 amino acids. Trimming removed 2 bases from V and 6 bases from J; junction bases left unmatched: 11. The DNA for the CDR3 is TGTGCCAGCAGTTACCCGGGCTTTGAGACAGGGGATGAAAAACTGTTTTTT. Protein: CASSYPGFETGDEKLFF.

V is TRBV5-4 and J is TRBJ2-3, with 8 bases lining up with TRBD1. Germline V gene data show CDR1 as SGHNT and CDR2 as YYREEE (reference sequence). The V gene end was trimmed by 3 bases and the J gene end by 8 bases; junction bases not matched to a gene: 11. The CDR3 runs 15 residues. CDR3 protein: CASSSGTGGPATQYF. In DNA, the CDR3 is TGTGCCAGCAGCTCCGGGACAGGCGGACCCGCTACGCAGTATTTT.

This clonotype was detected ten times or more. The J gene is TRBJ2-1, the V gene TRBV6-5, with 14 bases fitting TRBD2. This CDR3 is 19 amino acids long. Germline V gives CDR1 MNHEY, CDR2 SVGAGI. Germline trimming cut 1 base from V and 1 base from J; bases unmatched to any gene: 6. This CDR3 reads CASSYWGLAGDGSYNEQFF. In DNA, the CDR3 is TGTGCCAGCAGTTACTGGGGACTAGCGGGAGATGGGTCCTACAATGAGCAGTTCTTC.

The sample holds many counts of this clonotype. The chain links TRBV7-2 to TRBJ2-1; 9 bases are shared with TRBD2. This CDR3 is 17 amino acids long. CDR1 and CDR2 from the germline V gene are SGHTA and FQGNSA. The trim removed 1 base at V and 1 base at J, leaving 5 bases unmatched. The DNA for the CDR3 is TGTGCCAGCAGCTTAGATCTAGCGGGAAAGTCCTACAATGAGCAGTTCTTC. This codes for CASSLDLAGKSYNEQFF.

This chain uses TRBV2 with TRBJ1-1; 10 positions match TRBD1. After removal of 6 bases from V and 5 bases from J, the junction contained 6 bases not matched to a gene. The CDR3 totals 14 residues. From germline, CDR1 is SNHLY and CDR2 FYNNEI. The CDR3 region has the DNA TGTGCCAGCAGCCGACAGGGGGCACGTACTGAAGCTTTCTTT. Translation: CASSRQGARTEAFF. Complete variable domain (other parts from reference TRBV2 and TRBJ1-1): EPEVTQTPSHQVTQMGQEVILRCVPISNHLYFYWYRQILGQKVEFLVSFYNNEISEKSEIFDDQFSVERPDGSNFTLKIRSTKLEDSAMYFCASSRQGARTEAFFGQGTRLTVV.

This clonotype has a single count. The CDR3 region has the DNA TGCAGTGCTACTCCACAGGGTCGGGCTTACGAGCAGTACTTC. Translated: CSATPQGRAYEQYF. V gene TRBV20-1 combines with J gene TRBJ2-7, with a tentative D call TRBD1 (6 bases). The CDR3 has 14 amino acids. V was pared by 4 bases and J by 4 bases, with 17 bases between. Germline CDR1 and CDR2: DFQATT and SNEGSKA (reference sequence).

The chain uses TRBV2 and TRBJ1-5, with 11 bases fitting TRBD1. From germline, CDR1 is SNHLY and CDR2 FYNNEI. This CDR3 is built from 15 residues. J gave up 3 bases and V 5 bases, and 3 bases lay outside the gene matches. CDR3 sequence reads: CASSWTGGNNQPQHF. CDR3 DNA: TGTGCCAGCAGTTGGACAGGGGGCAACAATCAGCCCCAGCATTTT.

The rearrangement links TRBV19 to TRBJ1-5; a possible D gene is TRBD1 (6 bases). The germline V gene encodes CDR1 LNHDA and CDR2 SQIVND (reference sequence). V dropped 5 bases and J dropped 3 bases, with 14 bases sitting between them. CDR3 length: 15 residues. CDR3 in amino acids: CASSFSDSINQPQHF. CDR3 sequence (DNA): TGTGCCAGTAGTTTTTCGGACAGTATCAATCAGCCCCAGCATTTT. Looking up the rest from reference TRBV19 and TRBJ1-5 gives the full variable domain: DGGITQSPKYLFRKEGQNVTLSCEQNLNHDAMYWYRQDPGQGLRLIYYSQIVNDFQKGDIAEGYSVSREKKESFPLTVTSAQKNPTAFYLCASSFSDSINQPQHFGDGTRLSIL.

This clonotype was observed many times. CDR3: CASSAGRGQPQHF. CDR3 bases: TGTGCCAGCAGCGCCGGGAGGGGTCAGCCCCAGCATTTT. The chain links TRBV7-2 to TRBJ1-5; D may be TRBD1 (5 bases). From germline, CDR1 is SGHTA and CDR2 FQGNSA. Trimming stripped 5 bases from V and 6 bases from J, with 11 bases between. CDR3 length: 13 amino acids.

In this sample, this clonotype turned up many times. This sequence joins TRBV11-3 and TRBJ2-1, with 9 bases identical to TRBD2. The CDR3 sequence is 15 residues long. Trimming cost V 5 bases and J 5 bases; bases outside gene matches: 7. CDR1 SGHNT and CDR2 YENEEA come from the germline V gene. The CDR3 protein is CASSRPERGDNEQFF. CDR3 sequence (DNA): TGTGCCAGCAGCCGGCCTGAGCGGGGGGACAATGAGCAGTTCTTC. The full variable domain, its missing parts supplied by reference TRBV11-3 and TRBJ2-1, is EAGVVQSPRYKIIEKKQPVAFWCNPISGHNTLYWYLQNLGQGPELLIRYENEEAVDDSQLPKDRFSAERLKGVDSTLKIQPAELGDSAVYLCASSRPERGDNEQFFGPGTRLTVL.

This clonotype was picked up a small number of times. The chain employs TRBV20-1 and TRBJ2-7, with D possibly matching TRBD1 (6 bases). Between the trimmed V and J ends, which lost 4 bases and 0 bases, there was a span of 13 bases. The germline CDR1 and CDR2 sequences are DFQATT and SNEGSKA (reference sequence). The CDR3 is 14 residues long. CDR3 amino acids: CSAIGTPSSYEQYF. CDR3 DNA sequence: TGCAGTGCTATCGGGACACCGAGCTCCTACGAGCAGTACTTC.

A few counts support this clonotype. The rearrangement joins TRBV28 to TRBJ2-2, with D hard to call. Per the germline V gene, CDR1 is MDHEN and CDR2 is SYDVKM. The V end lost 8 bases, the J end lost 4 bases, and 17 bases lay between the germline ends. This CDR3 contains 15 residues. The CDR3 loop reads CASGSLTVPTGELFF. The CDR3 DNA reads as TGTGCCAGCGGTTCTCTCACTGTCCCCACCGGGGAGCTGTTTTTT.

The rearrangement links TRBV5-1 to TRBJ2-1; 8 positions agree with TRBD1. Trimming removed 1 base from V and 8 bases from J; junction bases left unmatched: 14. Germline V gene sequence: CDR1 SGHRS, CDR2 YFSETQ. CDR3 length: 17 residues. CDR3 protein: CASSLTVGQARGDEQFF. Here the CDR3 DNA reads TGCGCCAGCAGCTTGACCGTGGGACAGGCGCGTGGGGATGAGCAGTTCTTC.

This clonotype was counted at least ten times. In DNA form, the CDR3 reads TGTGCCTGGAGAAAAACTAGTATTGAGCAGTTCTTC. It encodes CAWRKTSIEQFF. This chain connects TRBV30 to TRBJ2-1; possibly TRBD2 for D (5 bases). The CDR3 spans 12 residues. V dropped 3 bases and J dropped 9 bases, with 12 bases sitting between them. Per germline, CDR1 GTSNPN and CDR2 SVGIG (reference sequence).

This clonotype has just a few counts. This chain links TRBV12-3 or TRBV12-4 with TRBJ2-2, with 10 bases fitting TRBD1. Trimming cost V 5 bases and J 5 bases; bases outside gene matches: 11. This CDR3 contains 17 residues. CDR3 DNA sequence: TGTGCCAGCAGTCAGGCCGACAGGGGGCGCAGGACCGGGGAGCTGTTTTTT. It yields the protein CASSQADRGRRTGELFF.

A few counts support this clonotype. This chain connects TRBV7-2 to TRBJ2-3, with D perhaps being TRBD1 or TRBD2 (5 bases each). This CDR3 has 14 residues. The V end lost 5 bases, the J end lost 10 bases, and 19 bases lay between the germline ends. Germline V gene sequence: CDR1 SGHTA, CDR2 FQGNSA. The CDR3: CASSPGTPRLSQYF. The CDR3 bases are TGTGCCAGCAGCCCCGGGACCCCAAGACTGTCGCAGTATTTT.

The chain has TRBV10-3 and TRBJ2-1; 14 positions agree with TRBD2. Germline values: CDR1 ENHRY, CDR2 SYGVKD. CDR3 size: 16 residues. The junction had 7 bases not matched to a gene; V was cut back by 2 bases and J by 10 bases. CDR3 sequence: CAISEGPGLAGDEQFF. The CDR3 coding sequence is TGTGCCATCAGTGAGGGACCGGGACTAGCGGGAGACGAGCAGTTCTTC.

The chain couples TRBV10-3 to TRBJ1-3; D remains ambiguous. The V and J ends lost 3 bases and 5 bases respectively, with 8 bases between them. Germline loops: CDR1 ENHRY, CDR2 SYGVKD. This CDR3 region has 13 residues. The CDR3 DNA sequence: TGTGCCATCAGTGACATCAACAGAAACACCATATATTTT. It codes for CAISDINRNTIYF.

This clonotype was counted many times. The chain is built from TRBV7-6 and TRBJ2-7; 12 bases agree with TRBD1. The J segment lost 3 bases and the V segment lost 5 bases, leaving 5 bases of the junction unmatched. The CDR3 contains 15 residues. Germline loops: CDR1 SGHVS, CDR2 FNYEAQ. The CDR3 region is CASSQGQGAYYEQYF. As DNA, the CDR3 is TGTGCCAGCAGCCAGGGACAGGGGGCTTACTACGAGCAGTACTTC.

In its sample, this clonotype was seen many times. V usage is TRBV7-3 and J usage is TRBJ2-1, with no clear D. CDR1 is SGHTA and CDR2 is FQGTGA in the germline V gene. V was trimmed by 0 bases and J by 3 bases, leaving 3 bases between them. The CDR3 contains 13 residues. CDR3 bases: TGTGCCAGCAGCTTAACCGGCTACAATGAGCAGTTCTTC. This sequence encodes CASSLTGYNEQFF.

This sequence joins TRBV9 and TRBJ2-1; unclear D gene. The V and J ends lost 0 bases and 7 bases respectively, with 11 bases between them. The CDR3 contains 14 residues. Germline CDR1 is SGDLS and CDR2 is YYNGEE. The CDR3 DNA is TGTGCCAGCAGCGTAGGATTTAGGTCGAATGAGCAGTTCTTC. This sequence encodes CASSVGFRSNEQFF.